One and the same sample provided the 32 T cell receptor beta chains below, sequenced in a study of blood T cells in healthy people across ages. A second PCR of roughly 7 to 11 cycles used a sample-barcoded 5' primer and a J-beta primer mix. Each CDR3 protein gets one entry after TCRdb re-called the 5' RACE reads with MiXCR. The sample lists about 830,000 distinct CDR3 sequences; under 80% were seen once. Sequenced material: blood. These receptors came from a man aged 25-45 years in good health.

The genes are TRBV12-3 or TRBV12-4 and TRBJ2-3; 15 positions match TRBD2. V was pared by 7 bases and J by 4 bases, with 6 bases of the junction left unmatched. This CDR3 comprises 16 residues. CDR3 coding DNA: TGTGCCAGCATGTTGAGGACTAGCGGGGGGGCAGATACGCAGTATTTT. Translated, it gives CASMLRTSGGADTQYF.

This clonotype was counted a few times. This chain connects TRBV5-1 to TRBJ2-7; D perhaps matches TRBD1 (6 bases). Germline values: CDR1 SGHRS, CDR2 YFSETQ. CDR3 length: 16 residues. V was cut by 0 bases and J by 4 bases, with 17 bases left in between. CDR3: CASSLDTGSDGYEQYF. For the CDR3, the DNA is TGCGCCAGCAGCTTGGACACAGGGAGTGATGGTTACGAGCAGTACTTC.

J is TRBJ2-3 and V is TRBV6-1; D remains ambiguous. The V and J ends lost 1 base and 2 bases respectively, with 7 bases between them. This CDR3 comprises 14 residues. CDR1 and CDR2 from the germline V gene are MNHNS and SASEGT. CDR3 nucleotides: TGTGCCAGCAGTGAAGGTTTGATCACAGATACGCAGTATTTT. Protein product: CASSEGLITDTQYF.

V gene TRBV4-3 combines with J gene TRBJ2-5; D may be TRBD1 (6 bases). The closer fit of TRBJ2-7 to the DNA end suggests the J call may be wrong. Germline V CDR1 and CDR2: LGHNA, YSLEER. CDR3 length: 16 residues. CDR3 DNA: TGCGCCAGCAGCCAATTCGGACAGACCGACCCCTACGAGCAGTACTTC. It yields the protein CASSQFGQTDPYEQYF.

V is TRBV7-9 and J is TRBJ1-2; 8 bases are shared with TRBD1. Germline V gene sequence: CDR1 SEHNR, CDR2 FQNEAQ (reference sequence). V trimming: 2 bases; J trimming: 6 bases; junction bases outside the gene matches: 5. The CDR3 length is 14 residues. For the CDR3, the DNA is TGTGCCAGCAGCTTAATCGCAGGGGGCAATGGCTACACCTTC. Its translation is CASSLIAGGNGYTF.

This clonotype occurred many times. This may arise from a read error, as a much more abundant clone is one base away. The rearrangement uses TRBV10-3 and TRBJ2-6; weak D call: TRBD1 (8 bases). Germline assignment: CDR1 ENHRY and CDR2 SYGVKD. The CDR3 loop spans 19 amino acids. Deletions cut 10 bases from V and 1 base from J, with 26 bases between. The CDR3 DNA sequence: TGTGCCACATGGGACCCCGAGACAGGGGAGGGATCTGGGGCCAACGTCCTGACTTTC. Amino acid sequence: CATWDPETGEGSGANVLTF.

The CDR3 DNA reads as TGTGCCAGCAGCGTCTCCGGATTTAATTCACCCCTCCACTTT. Protein: CASSVSGFNSPLHF. The chain carries TRBV7-3 and TRBJ1-6; D call uncertain. CDR1 is SGHTA and CDR2 is FQGTGA in the germline V gene. V was pared by 5 bases and J by 6 bases, with 11 bases between. This CDR3 is 14 amino acids long.

This chain joins TRBV6-4 and TRBJ2-7, with D unresolved. The V gene's germline CDR1 is MRHNA and CDR2 SNTAGT. V dropped 0 bases and J dropped 7 bases, with 13 bases sitting between them. CDR3 length: 14 residues. CDR3 bases: TGTGCCAGCAGTGACTCGACAATGTCCAATGAGCAGTACTTC. It codes for CASSDSTMSNEQYF.

The chain carries TRBV7-9 and TRBJ2-1, with 8 nucleotides matching TRBD2. Losses at the gene ends were 5 bases for V and 5 bases for J; bases not matched to a gene: 5. This CDR3 is built from 14 residues. Germline CDR1 SEHNR, CDR2 FQNEAQ (reference sequence). The CDR3 protein is CASSRTSRNNEQFF. The CDR3 DNA sequence: TGTGCCAGCAGCCGGACTAGCAGAAACAATGAGCAGTTCTTC.

The gene calls are TRBV15 and TRBJ1-3; the D is unclear. Trimming cost V 0 bases and J 0 bases, with 6 bases left between them. CDR1 is LNHNV and CDR2 is YYDKDF in the germline V gene (reference sequence). The CDR3 has 15 residues. This CDR3 reads CATSRDWISGNTIYF. The CDR3 DNA follows: TGTGCCACCAGCAGAGATTGGATCTCTGGAAACACCATATATTTT.

The V gene is TRBV27, the J gene TRBJ2-5; D is undetermined. Germline CDR1 is MNHEY and CDR2 is SMNVEV (reference sequence). The CDR3 spans 16 residues. Trimming cost V 4 bases and J 2 bases, with 17 bases left between them. The CDR3 loop is CASSSVFGQPQETQYF. The CDR3 region has the DNA TGTGCCAGCAGTTCAGTTTTCGGGCAGCCTCAAGAGACCCAGTACTTC.

The chain combines TRBV11-2 with TRBJ1-3; 9 bases align to TRBD1. The ends lost 4 bases at V and 0 bases at J; junction bases unmatched: 4. Germline CDR1 and CDR2: SGHAT and FQNNGV. The CDR3 is 16 residues long. The CDR3 nucleotides are TGTGCCAGCAGCTGGGACAGGGTTAGCTCTGGAAACACCATATATTTT. It encodes CASSWDRVSSGNTIYF.

The chain is built from TRBV5-1 and TRBJ2-3; no firm D call. The germline gives CDR1 SGHRS, CDR2 YFSETQ. The V gene lost 5 bases and the J gene lost 0 bases, with 13 bases spanning the gap. The CDR3 covers 15 residues. CDR3 sequence: CASSREASSTDTQYF. In DNA, the CDR3 is TGCGCCAGCAGTCGAGAGGCTTCTAGCACAGATACGCAGTATTTT.

The chain combines TRBV27 with TRBJ2-4; D is unclear. The DNA end is more similar to TRBJ2-7, so the J call may be wrong. Germline V lookup: CDR1 MNHEY, CDR2 SMNVEV (reference sequence). The CDR3 runs 14 residues. CDR3 DNA sequence: TGTGCCAGCAGTTTATCGGTGACTTCCAGCGAGCAGTACTTC. Translated: CASSLSVTSSEQYF.

This clonotype was seen only a few times. The junction does not match germline at one end; this may be a read error. V and J are TRBV4-1 and TRBJ2-5; D is unclear. CDR1 is MGHRA and CDR2 is YSYEKL in the germline V gene. This CDR3 has 14 amino acids. The CDR3 sequence is CASSQRAVQETQYF. The CDR3 region has the DNA TGCGCCAGTAGCCAAAGGGCAGTCCAAGAGACCCAGTACTTC.

V and J are TRBV3-1 and TRBJ2-3, with D maybe TRBD2 (6 bases). Germline CDR1 and CDR2: LGHDT and YNNKEL (reference sequence). Trimming took off 0 bases at V and 6 bases at J, with 16 bases between the two ends. The CDR3 spans 16 residues. The DNA of the CDR3 is TGTGCCAGCAGCCAAGAAAGAGGCAGGGCGGGGGATACGCAGTATTTT. Translated: CASSQERGRAGDTQYF.

The CDR3 DNA reads TGTGCCAGCACCCGACAGGGCTCTGGGGCCAACGTCCTGACTTTC. Protein sequence: CASTRQGSGANVLTF. This chain connects TRBV28 to TRBJ2-6, with 7 bases matching TRBD1. The CDR3 has 15 residues. Germline V CDR1 and CDR2: MDHEN, SYDVKM. V shed 7 bases, J shed 0 bases, and the junction held 3 bases outside the gene matches.

This clonotype was observed a few times. The V and J genes are TRBV20-1 and TRBJ2-3; 12 bases agree with TRBD2. From germline, CDR1 is DFQATT and CDR2 SNEGSKA (reference sequence). The CDR3 contains 15 residues. The V and J ends lost 3 bases and 4 bases, in that order; junction bases with no gene match: 5. The DNA for the CDR3 is TGCAGTGCTAGGGATACTAGCGGGGGGCCAGATACGCAGTATTTT. Residues: CSARDTSGGPDTQYF.

About this clonotype: A much larger clone sits a single nucleotide away, making a read error possible. V gene TRBV12-3 or TRBV12-4 combines with J gene TRBJ2-7; possibly TRBD2 for D (7 bases). The CDR3 contains 12 residues. The DNA of the CDR3 is TGTGCCAGCAGTGTGCAGGGGAGGGAGCGGTACTTC. It is translated as CASSVQGRERYF.

This sequence joins TRBV5-1 and TRBJ1-2; the D gene is possibly TRBD1 (5 bases). The CDR3 spans 13 residues. V lost 4 bases and J 9 bases, leaving 16 bases between the germline ends. CDR1 SGHRS and CDR2 YFSETQ come from the germline V gene. The CDR3 nucleotides read TGCGCCAGCAGCCTAGACGGGACGAATCGCTACACCTTC. Translation: CASSLDGTNRYTF. Variable domain in full (rest from reference TRBV5-1 and TRBJ1-2): KAGVTQTPRYLIKTRGQQVTLSCSPISGHRSVSWYQQTPGQGLQFLFEYFSETQRNKGNFPGRFSGRQFSNSRSEMNVSTLELGDSALYLCASSLDGTNRYTFGSGTRLTVV.

This sequence joins TRBV11-2 and TRBJ1-6; D might be TRBD1 (6 bases). Germline lookup yields CDR1 SGHAT and CDR2 FQNNGV. The CDR3 covers 14 residues. The V and J ends lost 4 bases and 2 bases respectively, with 6 bases between them. The CDR3 spells CASSWTAYNSPLHF. DNA of the CDR3: TGTGCCAGCAGCTGGACAGCCTATAATTCACCCCTCCACTTT.

This sequence joins TRBV20-1 and TRBJ1-5; D is perhaps TRBD1 (6 bases). Germline loops: CDR1 DFQATT, CDR2 SNEGSKA (reference sequence). The length of the CDR3 is 15 residues. Trimming stripped 0 bases from V and 6 bases from J, with 15 bases between. CDR3 sequence (DNA): TGCAGTGCTAGAGATTCAGGGGCTATGAGTCAGCCCCAGCATTTT. Its translation: CSARDSGAMSQPQHF.

The chain employs TRBV4-2 and TRBJ1-2; a weak D match, TRBD1 (6 bases). Deletions cut 0 bases from V and 4 bases from J, with 12 bases between. Germline V CDR1 and CDR2: LGHNA, YNFKEQ. The length of the CDR3 is 15 residues. The CDR3: CASSQDPGAGYGYTF. The DNA of the CDR3 is TGTGCCAGCAGCCAAGACCCAGGGGCAGGCTATGGCTACACCTTC.

On this clonotype itself: An end of the junction does not agree with germline; a read error may underlie this. The gene calls are TRBV6-2 or TRBV6-3 and TRBJ2-3; D unresolved. In germline, CDR1 is MNHEY, CDR2 SVGEGT. The CDR3 spans 12 residues. The DNA for the CDR3 is TGTGCCACCGAATCATTAGGAGATGCGCAGTATTTT. It translates to CATESLGDAQYF.

This clonotype was seen a handful of times. The J gene is TRBJ1-5, the V gene TRBV20-1; the D gene is possibly TRBD1 (6 bases). The CDR3 is 15 amino acids. With 3 bases removed from V and 2 bases from J, the gap between germline ends came to 14 bases. CDR1 is DFQATT and CDR2 is SNEGSKA in the germline V gene (reference sequence). CDR3: CSARTGFYGNQPQHF. The CDR3 nucleotides read TGCAGTGCTAGGACAGGTTTTTATGGCAATCAGCCCCAGCATTTT.

The chain uses TRBV7-9 and TRBJ2-3; 9 nucleotides line up with TRBD1. There are 16 residues in the CDR3. CDR1 SEHNR and CDR2 FQNEAQ come from the germline V gene (reference sequence). J was trimmed by 3 bases and V by 1 base; bases with no gene match: 5. DNA for the CDR3: TGTGCCAGCAGCTTAGGACAGGGGGATTCTACAGATACGCAGTATTTT. It yields the protein CASSLGQGDSTDTQYF.

This clonotype was counted ten times or more. This chain joins TRBV13 and TRBJ2-7; TRBD1 agrees at 11 bases. This CDR3 spans 14 amino acids. The V gene end was trimmed by 5 bases and the J gene end by 2 bases; junction bases not matched to a gene: 2. From germline, CDR1 is PRHDT and CDR2 FYEKMQ (reference sequence). CDR3 sequence reads: CASSTGQGAYEQYF. The CDR3 DNA follows: TGTGCCAGCAGCACGGGACAGGGGGCCTACGAGCAGTACTTC.

The V and J genes are TRBV7-9 and TRBJ1-1; D is ambiguous. The V and J ends lost 0 bases and 4 bases respectively, with 6 bases between them. Germline assignment: CDR1 SEHNR and CDR2 FQNEAQ (reference sequence). This CDR3 is built from 13 residues. CDR3 sequence: CASSLALGTEAFF. The CDR3 bases are TGTGCCAGCAGCTTAGCGTTGGGCACTGAAGCTTTCTTT.

The V and J genes are TRBV14 and TRBJ1-2; 11 positions match TRBD1. The CDR3 spans 14 residues. Germline assignment: CDR1 SGHDN and CDR2 FVKESK. The junction had 4 bases not matched to a gene; V was cut back by 4 bases and J by 6 bases. The CDR3 loop reads CASSPSGQGDGYTF. CDR3 nucleotide sequence: TGTGCCAGCAGCCCCTCGGGACAGGGGGATGGCTACACCTTC.

This chain links TRBV7-2 with TRBJ2-6; D is unclear. The V gene's germline CDR1 is SGHTA and CDR2 FQGNSA. V shed 1 base and J shed 4 bases, with 11 bases lying between them. CDR3 length: 16 residues. CDR3 coding DNA: TGTGCCAGCAGCTTAGTGGCCGGGTCCGGGGCCAACGTCCTGACTTTC. Residues: CASSLVAGSGANVLTF.

In its sample, this clonotype was seen a few times. The chain recombines TRBV20-1 with TRBJ2-5, with D perhaps TRBD1 (5 bases). The DNA end is more similar to TRBJ2-7, so the J call may be wrong. Germline-derived CDR1 and CDR2 are DFQATT and SNEGSKA (reference sequence). CDR3 length equals 13 residues. This CDR3 is CSAETLQAYEQYF. The CDR3 DNA sequence: TGCAGTGCCGAGACGTTACAGGCCTACGAGCAGTACTTC.

This chain uses TRBV7-2 with TRBJ1-2; no definite D call. The CDR3 has 12 amino acids. The germline CDR1 and CDR2 sequences are SGHTA and FQGNSA. V shed 1 base and J shed 6 bases, with 6 bases lying between them. CDR3 loop: CASSLGLDGYTF. The CDR3 DNA is TGTGCCAGCAGCTTAGGACTAGATGGCTACACCTTC.